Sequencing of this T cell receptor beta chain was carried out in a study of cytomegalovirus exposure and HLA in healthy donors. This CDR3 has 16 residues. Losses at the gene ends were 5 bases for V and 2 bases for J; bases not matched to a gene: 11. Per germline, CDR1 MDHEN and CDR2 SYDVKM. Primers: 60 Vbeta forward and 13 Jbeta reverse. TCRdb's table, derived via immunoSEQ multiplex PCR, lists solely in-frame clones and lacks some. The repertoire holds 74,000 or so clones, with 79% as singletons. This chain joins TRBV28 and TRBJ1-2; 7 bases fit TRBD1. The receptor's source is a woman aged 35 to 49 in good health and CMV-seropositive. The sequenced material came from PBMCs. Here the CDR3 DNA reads TGTGCCAGCAGTGGACGTGACAGGGCGCACAACTATGGCTACACCTTC. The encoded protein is CASSGRDRAHNYGYTF.